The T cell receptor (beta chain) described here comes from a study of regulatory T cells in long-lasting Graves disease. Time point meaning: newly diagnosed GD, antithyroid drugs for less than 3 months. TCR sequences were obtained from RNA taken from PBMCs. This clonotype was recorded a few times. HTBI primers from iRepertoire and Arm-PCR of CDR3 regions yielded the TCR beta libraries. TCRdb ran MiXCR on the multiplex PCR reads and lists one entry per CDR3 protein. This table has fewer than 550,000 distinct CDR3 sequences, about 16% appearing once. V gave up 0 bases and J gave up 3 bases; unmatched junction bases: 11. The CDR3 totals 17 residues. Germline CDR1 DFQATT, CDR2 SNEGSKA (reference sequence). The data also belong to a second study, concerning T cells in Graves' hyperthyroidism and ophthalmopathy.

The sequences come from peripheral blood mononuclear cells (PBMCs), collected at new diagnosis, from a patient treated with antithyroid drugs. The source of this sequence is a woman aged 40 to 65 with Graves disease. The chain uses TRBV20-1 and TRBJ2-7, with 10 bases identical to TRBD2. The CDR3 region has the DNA TGCAGTGCTAGAGATAGGGGACGAGCGGGGGGGCTCTACGAGCAGTACTTC. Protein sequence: CSARDRGRAGGLYEQYF.